The next 10 T cell receptor beta chains were all read from a single sample in a study of blood T cells in healthy people across ages. PCR was performed a second time for 7 to 11 cycles using a sample-barcoded 5' primer and a J-beta primer mix. TCRdb reprocessed the 5' RACE reads via MiXCR and lists one record per CDR3 protein. The sample lists approximately 800,000 distinct CDR3 sequences, more than 35% occurring once. The sample taken for sequencing was blood. The receptor set was obtained from a man older than 75 in good health.

Regarding this clonotype: The junction does not match germline at one end; this may be a read error. The chain links TRBV28 to TRBJ2-7; a possible D gene is TRBD2 (6 bases). Germline V gene data show CDR1 as MDHEN and CDR2 as SYDVKM. This CDR3 has 11 amino acids. The CDR3 is CASSFRGTLDF. As DNA, the CDR3 is TGTGCCAGCAGTTTCAGAGGGACTCTGGACTTC.

The chain uses TRBV7-9 and TRBJ1-1; D perhaps matches TRBD1 (6 bases). V was pared by 2 bases and J by 5 bases, with 18 bases between. The V gene's germline CDR1 is SEHNR and CDR2 FQNEAQ (reference sequence). The CDR3 sequence is 16 residues long. The CDR3 reads CASSLFPGATGTEAFF. The CDR3 bases are TGTGCCAGCAGCTTATTTCCGGGGGCCACGGGGACTGAAGCTTTCTTT.

The chain recombines TRBV12-3 or TRBV12-4 with TRBJ2-7; weak D call: TRBD1 (6 bases). Between the trimmed V and J ends, which lost 2 bases and 1 base, there was a span of 15 bases. This CDR3 is 16 amino acids long. CDR3 sequence (DNA): TGTGCCAGCAGTTTAATGACAGGCAGCGCTTCCTACGAGCAGTACTTC. Its translation is CASSLMTGSASYEQYF.

The rearrangement joins TRBV5-5 to TRBJ1-1; unclear D gene. The ends were cut back, 5 bases at V and 0 bases at J, with 8 bases in the middle. The germline CDR1 and CDR2 sequences are SGHKS and YYEKEE (reference sequence). The CDR3 runs 13 residues. CDR3 in amino acids: CASRKGMNTEAFF. DNA for the CDR3: TGTGCCAGCAGAAAAGGAATGAACACTGAAGCTTTCTTT.

The chain combines TRBV28 with TRBJ1-1, with D maybe TRBD1 (5 bases). Germline V gene data show CDR1 as MDHEN and CDR2 as SYDVKM. There are 15 residues in the CDR3. Trimming removed 5 bases from V and 5 bases from J, with 18 bases in between. The CDR3 is CASSPGTYLGTEAFF. As DNA, the CDR3 is TGTGCCAGCAGTCCGGGGACCTACCTGGGGACTGAAGCTTTCTTT.

The gene calls are TRBV20-1 and TRBJ2-3; TRBD2 agrees at 11 bases. The ends lost 5 bases at V and 5 bases at J; junction bases unmatched: 6. Germline CDR1 is DFQATT and CDR2 is SNEGSKA (reference sequence). CDR3 size: 14 residues. The CDR3 DNA sequence: TGCAGTGCTGGAATTAGCGGGAGGGGAGATACGCAGTATTTT. Protein sequence: CSAGISGRGDTQYF.

The chain is built from TRBV29-1 and TRBJ2-3; the match to TRBD2 covers 9 bases. Germline CDR1 reads SQVTM; CDR2 reads ANQGSEA. V lost 7 bases, J lost 6 bases, and 11 bases stayed unmatched. The CDR3 is 14 residues long. The CDR3 nucleotides read TGCAGCGGCGTCGGGACTAGCACTCTGGATACGCAGTATTTT. Amino acid sequence: CSGVGTSTLDTQYF.

In this sample, this clonotype turned up a few times. A read error may explain this, as a much larger clone is one base away. This rearrangement joins TRBV29-1 to TRBJ2-7; D not certain. This CDR3 spans 11 amino acids. Germline V lookup: CDR1 SQVTM, CDR2 ANQGSEA. CDR3 nucleotides: TGCAGCGGTGAATCCGGCGACGAGCAGTACTTC. Encoded protein: CSGESGDEQYF.

The chain couples TRBV2 to TRBJ1-5; no definite D call. This CDR3 spans 14 amino acids. Trimming removed 6 bases from V and 10 bases from J, with 19 bases in between. CDR1 and CDR2 from the germline V gene are SNHLY and FYNNEI. Written as DNA, the CDR3 is TGTGCCAGCAGCCTAGGCAGGACCAACGGACCCCAGCATTTT. Protein: CASSLGRTNGPQHF.

This clonotype was seen only a few times. The rearrangement joins TRBV7-2 to TRBJ2-3, with 11 bases fitting TRBD2. The V gene's germline CDR1 is SGHTA and CDR2 FQGNSA. Trimming removed 5 bases from V and 2 bases from J; junction bases left unmatched: 6. The CDR3 contains 16 residues. This CDR3 is CASSALLAGDTDTQYF. The CDR3 DNA is TGTGCCAGCAGCGCGCTACTAGCGGGGGACACAGATACGCAGTATTTT. Full variable domain (rest looked up from reference TRBV7-2 and TRBJ2-3): GAGVSQSPSNKVTEKGKDVELRCDPISGHTALYWYRQSLGQGLEFLIYFQGNSAPDKSGLPSDRFSAERTGGSVSTLTIQRTQQEDSAVYLCASSALLAGDTDTQYFGPGTRLTVL.